This T cell receptor (beta chain) was sequenced for a study of radiotherapy plus CTLA-4 blockade in lung cancer listed by TCRdb under 2018. A note on the overall study: Among enrolled patients, approximately 18% had an objective response and roughly 31% reached disease control. What the work shows at the level of the full study, not this receptor alone: Early dynamic changes in blood T cell clones, together with increased serum interferon-beta after radiation, were reported as the strongest predictors of response. After treatment with radiotherapy and ipilimumab, TCR clones that originated in tumors expanded in peripheral blood.

In this study, focal radiation therapy paired with CTLA-4 blockade (ipilimumab) was tested in patients who had chemo-refractory metastatic non-small-cell lung cancer. Details on this clone: The clone's antigen remains unknown. One base away there is no much larger clone; base qualities are not given.

Libraries came from the immunoSEQ multiplex PCR assay. This is the immuneACCESS table as TCRdb keeps it, with only in-frame sequences that have V and J called. A part of the clones is gone; compared with another copy, unresolved V genes explain less than half, and the rest is unexplained. The sample table lists roughly 50,000 clones, approximately 78% of them with a count of one. The ten largest clones capture approximately 3.6% of the sample. From the cysteine up to the phenylalanine, the CDR3 has a length of 15 residues. The CDR3 DNA has 45 bases and is translated from base 1. The junction shows trimming of 5 bases on V and 1 base on J, plus 11 bases between the germline ends. CDR1 LNHDA and CDR2 SQIVND were looked up in the germline V gene (reference sequence).

This receptor was identified in a human donor with non-small cell lung cancer who had stable disease on radiotherapy plus ipilimumab. The sequenced sample was peripheral blood, obtained from a patient treated with radiotherapy plus ipilimumab. This chain joins TRBV19 to TRBJ2-2; a confident D gene designation cannot be given. The bases are TGTGCCAGTAGTTTCGGCAGGATGAACACCGGGGAGCTGTTTTTT. This encodes CASSFGRMNTGELFF.